The rows below give T cell receptor beta chains drawn from one sample of a study of OX40 agonist ivuxolimab in advanced cancers. TCRdb's table, derived via immunoSEQ multiplex PCR, lists solely in-frame clones and lacks some. The sample lists approximately 70,000 clones; approximately 80% were seen once. Material: CD4+ or CD8+ T cells sorted from blood, obtained in a trial of the OX40 agonist ivuxolimab. The source is an adult with an advanced solid tumor such as melanoma, head and neck, liver or kidney cancer. CDR3s leave out the opening cysteine and the closing phenylalanine or tryptophan. The D gene is left open where the match is weak.

D gene,V gene,CDR3 protein
.,TRBV28,ASSLPGSAYGYT
.,TRBV6-6,ASIREPEAF
.,TRBV11-2,ASRTYTGELF
TRBD1,TRBV28,ASSFPGQGALDSPLH
.,TRBV7-9,ASSPGRGGAKDGYT
.,TRBV19,AVSSGAEKMAF
TRBD2,TRBV6-1,ASSEGGAGRDTGELF
.,TRBV5-1,ASSLGSTDTQY
.,TRBV11-2,ASSLDWPERVAKNIQY
TRBD1,TRBV4-1,ASRFDRGGYNEQF
.,TRBV6-1,ASEALNTEAF
.,TRBV13,ASSSGGTGNSPLH
.,TRBV5-1,ASSLPTASTDTQY
.,TRBV7-2,ASSYQTGIKETQY
.,TRBV11-2,ASSLVVGNTGELF
.,TRBV19,ASSIQGLETQY
TRBD1,TRBV28,ASSLGRGRGYT
.,TRBV11-2,ASRRNRRGVGNIQY
.,TRBV5-6,ASSLGLQETQY
.,TRBV29-1,SVGPGGGNEQF
TRBD1,TRBV28,ATQGAGGERTGELF
.,TRBV25-1,ASSEEVTQGQY
TRBD1,TRBV4-2,ASSQDWDSYQETQY
.,TRBV5-1,ASGLGESWEQY
.,TRBV18,ASSPMPSSYEQY
.,TRBV15,ATSRETETQY
TRBD1,TRBV6-5,ASRHDRGRTGELF
TRBD1,TRBV7-7,ASSVTGGQETQY
TRBD2,TRBV30,AWSLAGGTDTQY
.,TRBV28,ASSPTPYNEQF
TRBD1,TRBV25-1,ASSEHGGPRGNGYT